This TCR beta chain is from a study of blood T cell repertoires in COVID-19. Study context: Acute-phase and convalescent COVID-19 samples originated in the United States, Italy and Spain.

The germline gives CDR1 SGHKS, CDR2 YYEKEE (reference sequence). CDR3 size: 14 residues. Deletions cut 1 base from V and 2 bases from J, with 9 bases between. TCRdb keeps only in-frame clones here, not all; method: immunoSEQ multiplex PCR. The sample includes 35,000 to 45,000 clones, 76% of them seen just once. In this sample, this clone turned up once. This TCR came from a man between 65 and 85 years old with active or convalescent COVID-19. The specimen was peripheral blood. The gene calls are TRBV5-5 and TRBJ1-1, with D perhaps TRBD1 (6 bases). The CDR3 sequence: CASSLWGQNTEAFF. The CDR3 DNA follows: TGTGCCAGCAGCTTGTGGGGACAAAACACTGAAGCTTTCTTT.